This TCR beta chain emerged from a study of T cell repertoires in cytomegalovirus infection. About the research overall: Public TCR beta signatures marked donors with CMV infection and the matching HLA.

Study-level findings and limits: Cumulative frequency of public TCR beta families picked out carriers of CMV plus the relevant HLA. It was HLA-C-restricted CMV-specific TCR beta clonotypes that dominated the response ex vivo.

In this sample, this clonotype turned up a few times. Its antigen is still unknown. Germline values: CDR1 SGHRS, CDR2 YFSETQ. The CDR3 runs to 18 residues. V lost 2 bases to trimming and J lost 4 bases; unmatched junction nucleotides: 14. TCRdb used MiXCR to reprocess the reads, holding one entry per CDR3 protein. The table records hundreds of thousands of distinct CDR3 sequences, around 24% of them present only once. The sequencing sample was made of CD8+ T cells from PBMCs. The TCR sequence derives from a human donor in good health (CMV status not recorded). Some clones in this sample may be carry-over from other donors' samples. This chain joins TRBV5-1 and TRBJ2-3; the match to TRBD2 covers 9 bases. CDR3 amino acids: CASSFSRRGGLISDTQYF. Here the CDR3 DNA reads TGCGCCAGCAGCTTTAGTAGGCGGGGGGGCCTGATCTCAGATACGCAGTATTTT.